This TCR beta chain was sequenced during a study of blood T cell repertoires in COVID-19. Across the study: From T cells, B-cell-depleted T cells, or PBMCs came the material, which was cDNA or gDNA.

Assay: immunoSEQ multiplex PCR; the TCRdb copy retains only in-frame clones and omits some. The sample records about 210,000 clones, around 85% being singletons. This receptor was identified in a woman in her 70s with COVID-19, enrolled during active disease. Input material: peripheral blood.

The CDR3: CASSATRPGQGRGSEAFF. CDR3 nucleotide sequence: TGTGCCAGCAGTGCCACCCGACCGGGACAGGGGAGGGGGAGTGAAGCTTTCTTT. The rearrangement links TRBV6-1 to TRBJ1-1; 10 bases match TRBD1. V dropped 4 bases and J dropped 7; count of bases not matched to a gene: 18. Germline CDR1 reads MNHNS; CDR2 reads SASEGT. The length of the CDR3 is 18 residues.